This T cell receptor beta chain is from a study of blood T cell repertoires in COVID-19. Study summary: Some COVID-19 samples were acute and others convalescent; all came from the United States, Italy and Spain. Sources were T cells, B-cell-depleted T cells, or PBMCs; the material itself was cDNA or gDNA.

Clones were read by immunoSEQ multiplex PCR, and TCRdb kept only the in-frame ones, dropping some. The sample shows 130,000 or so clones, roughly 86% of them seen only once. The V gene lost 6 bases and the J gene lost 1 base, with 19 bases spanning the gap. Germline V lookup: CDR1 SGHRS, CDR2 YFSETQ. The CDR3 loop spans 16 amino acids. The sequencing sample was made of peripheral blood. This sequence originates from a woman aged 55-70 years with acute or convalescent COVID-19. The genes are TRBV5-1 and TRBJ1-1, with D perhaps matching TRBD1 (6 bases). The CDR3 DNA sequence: TGCGCCAGCACCAAACGACAGGCGGAGGCGAACACTGAAGCTTTCTTT. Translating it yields CASTKRQAEANTEAFF. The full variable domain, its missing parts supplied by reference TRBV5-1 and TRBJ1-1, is KAGVTQTPRYLIKTRGQQVTLSCSPISGHRSVSWYQQTPGQGLQFLFEYFSETQRNKGNFPGRFSGRQFSNSRSEMNVSTLELGDSALYLCASTKRQAEANTEAFFGQGTRLTVV.